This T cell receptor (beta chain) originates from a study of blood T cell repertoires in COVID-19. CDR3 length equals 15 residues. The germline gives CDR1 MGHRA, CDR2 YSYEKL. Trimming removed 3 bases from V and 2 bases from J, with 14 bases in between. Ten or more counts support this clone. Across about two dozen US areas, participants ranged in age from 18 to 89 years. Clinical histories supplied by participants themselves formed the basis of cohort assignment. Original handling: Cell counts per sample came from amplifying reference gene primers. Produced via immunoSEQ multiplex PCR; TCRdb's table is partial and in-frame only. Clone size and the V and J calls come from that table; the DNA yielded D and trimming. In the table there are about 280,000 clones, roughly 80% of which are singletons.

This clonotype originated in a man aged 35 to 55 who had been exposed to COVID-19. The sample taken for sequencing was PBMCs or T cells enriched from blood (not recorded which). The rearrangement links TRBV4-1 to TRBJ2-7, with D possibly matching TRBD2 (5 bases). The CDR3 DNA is TGCGCCAGCAGCCAGAATAGCGTATATACCTACGAGCAGTACTTC. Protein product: CASSQNSVYTYEQYF.